Here is one TCR beta chain with its context. Its target is unknown. Amplified TCR beta CDR3 regions derived from RNA transcripts. The HTBI primer set was used in a first-round RT-PCR of the TCR CDR3. From the multiplex PCR reads, TCRdb called clonotypes with MiXCR, one entry per CDR3 protein. The sample consists of around 340,000 distinct CDR3 sequences, around 20% of them appearing once. If no ophthalmopathy progression occurred within 18 months, Graves' hyperthyroidism was stable. This CDR3 is built from 16 residues. V shed 4 bases, J shed 1 base, and the junction held 10 bases outside the gene matches. CDR1 is SGHAT, CDR2 FQNNGV, per germline. This entry belongs to a study of T cells in Graves' hyperthyroidism and ophthalmopathy. The study's findings and limits: The majority of expanded thyroid clonotypes above 0.001 also appeared in blood.

The clonotype comes from a woman aged 45-65 years with Graves' hyperthyroidism. Sequenced material: blood. V gene TRBV11-2 combines with J gene TRBJ2-7; 7 bases map to TRBD1. The DNA of the CDR3 is TGTGCCAGCAGCTCGTACAGGGGTTACGGATCCTACGAGCAGTACTTC. Translating it yields CASSSYRGYGSYEQYF. Using reference TRBV11-2 and TRBJ2-7 for the parts outside the CDR3, the full variable domain is EAGVAQSPRYKIIEKRQSVAFWCNPISGHATLYWYQQILGQGPKLLIQFQNNGVVDDSQLPKDRFSAERLKGVDSTLKIQPAKLEDSAVYLCASSSYRGYGSYEQYFGPGTRLTVT.